The present TCR beta chain was sequenced within a study of radiation and T cells in renal cell carcinoma. Study-level findings and limits: In blood, top tumor clones expanded by 2 weeks, shrinking by 4.

The table came from immunoSEQ multiplex PCR; TCRdb's copy has only in-frame clones and leaves some out. The profile shows about 130,000 clones, 80% to 90% of them singletons. The length of the CDR3 is 16 residues. Stated time point: blood 2 weeks post-SBRT. Specified treatment: 15 Gy SBRT to primary tumor, nephrectomy 4 weeks later. Radiation-treated patients gave blood at baseline, week 2 and week 4. Worth noting for this clone: The target antigen is unknown.

This sequence was found in a woman aged 60-75 years with renal cell carcinoma. This chain links TRBV1 with TRBJ2-6; the D segment call TRBD2 is taken from the table without a DNA check. TRBV1 is recorded as a pseudogene. Specimen: blood, collected from a patient whose treatment included radiotherapy and nephrectomy. The CDR3 nucleotides read TGCACCACCCCTCCTGCCCCCTACTCTGGGGCCAACGTCCTGACTTTC. Protein sequence: CTTPPAPYSGANVLTF.